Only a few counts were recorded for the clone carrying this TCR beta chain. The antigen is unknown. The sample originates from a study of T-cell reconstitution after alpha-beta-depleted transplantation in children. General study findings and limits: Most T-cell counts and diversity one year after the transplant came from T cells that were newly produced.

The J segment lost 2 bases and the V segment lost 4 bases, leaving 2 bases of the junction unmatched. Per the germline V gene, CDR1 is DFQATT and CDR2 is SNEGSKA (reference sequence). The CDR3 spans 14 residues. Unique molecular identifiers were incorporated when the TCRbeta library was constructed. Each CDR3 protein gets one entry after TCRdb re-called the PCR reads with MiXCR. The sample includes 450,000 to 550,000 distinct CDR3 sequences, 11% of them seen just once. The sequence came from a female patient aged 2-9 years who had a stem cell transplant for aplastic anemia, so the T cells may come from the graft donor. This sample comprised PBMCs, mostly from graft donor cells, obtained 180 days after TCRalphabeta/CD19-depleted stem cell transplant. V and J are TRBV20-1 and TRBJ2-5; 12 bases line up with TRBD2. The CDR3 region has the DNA TGCAGTGCTAACCTAGCGGGAGGGCAAGAGACCCAGTACTTC. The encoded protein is CSANLAGGQETQYF.